The 22 T cell receptor beta chains below come from one sample, sequenced in a study. One entry per CDR3 protein results from TCRdb running MiXCR on the RT-PCR reads. The repertoire holds about 680,000 distinct CDR3 sequences, with 12% to 15% as singletons. The source material was memory CD4+ T cells from blood. These receptor sequences come from a female donor in good health, serving as a healthy control.

J is TRBJ1-2 and V is TRBV21-1; TRBD1 is the table's D call, not checked against the DNA. TRBV21-1 is a documented pseudogene. The CDR3 runs to 14 residues. This chain's CDR3 is CASSKRDRGCGYTF. Here the CDR3 DNA reads TGTGCCAGCAGCAAAAGGGACAGGGGATGTGGCTACACCTTC.

This clonotype was observed many times. The genes are TRBV20-1 and TRBJ1-1, with D maybe TRBD1 (6 bases). Per germline, CDR1 DFQATT and CDR2 SNEGSKA (reference sequence). V lost 1 base and J lost 0, with 12 bases in between. The CDR3 is made up of 15 amino acids. For the CDR3, the DNA is TGCAGTGCTAGAGCCCCCACAGGGATGAACACTGAAGCTTTCTTT. This encodes CSARAPTGMNTEAFF.

This clonotype has just a few counts. The rearrangement joins TRBV9 to TRBJ2-7; 12 nucleotides match TRBD1. V lost 3 bases and J lost 2; bases outside the gene matches: 3. The CDR3 has 15 residues. Germline CDR1 reads SGDLS; CDR2 reads YYNGEE. CDR3: CASSGGQGAAYEQYF. In nucleotides, the CDR3 is TGTGCCAGCAGCGGGGGACAGGGGGCAGCCTACGAGCAGTACTTC.

As DNA, the CDR3 is TGTGCCAGCAGTTTTTTGCAGTCATCCTATAATTCACCCCTCCACTTT. Translating gives CASSFLQSSYNSPLHF. The chain recombines TRBV12-3 or TRBV12-4 with TRBJ1-6; no firm D call. This CDR3 region has 16 residues. V lost 3 bases and J lost 1, with 10 bases in between.

This clonotype was picked up many times. This sequence joins TRBV12-3 or TRBV12-4 and TRBJ1-5; D is ambiguous. Trimming cost V 3 bases and J 5 bases, with 5 bases left between them. The CDR3 covers 12 residues. The CDR3 DNA reads as TGTGCCAGCAGTTTTGGTGATCAGCCCCAGCATTTT. This encodes CASSFGDQPQHF.

The rearrangement uses TRBV5-4 and TRBJ2-2; 9 bases agree with TRBD2. V lost 1 base and J lost 6; bases outside the gene matches: 4. Germline assignment: CDR1 SGHNT and CDR2 YYREEE (reference sequence). This CDR3 is 15 amino acids long. The CDR3 DNA sequence: TGTGCCAGCAGCTTGTCTAGCGGGAAGGCCGGGGAGCTGTTTTTT. Translating it yields CASSLSSGKAGELFF.

This clonotype was seen ten or more times. V gene TRBV7-8 combines with J gene TRBJ2-1; 8 bases fit TRBD1. From germline, CDR1 is SGHVS and CDR2 FQNEAQ. V lost 1 base to trimming and J lost 6 bases; unmatched junction nucleotides: 2. The CDR3 is made up of 14 amino acids. The CDR3 sequence: CASSLVQGVNEQFF. DNA of the CDR3: TGTGCCAGCAGCTTAGTACAGGGGGTCAATGAGCAGTTCTTC.

This clonotype was observed a handful of times. This chain joins TRBV7-2 and TRBJ2-2; D is unresolved. This CDR3 has 13 amino acids. V lost 2 bases and J 7 bases, leaving 8 bases between the germline ends. In germline, CDR1 is SGHTA, CDR2 FQGNSA. For the CDR3, the DNA is TGTGCCAGCAGCTTAAACGTGGGCGGGGAGCTGTTTTTT. It codes for CASSLNVGGELFF.

This chain links TRBV14 with TRBJ2-3; maybe TRBD2 (5 bases). This CDR3 region has 17 residues. V lost 1 base and J lost 0, with 14 bases in between. Germline V gene data show CDR1 as SGHDN and CDR2 as FVKESK. CDR3 DNA sequence: TGTGCCAGCAGCCAAGCCCGGGGTGGAACTAGCACAGATACGCAGTATTTT. It encodes CASSQARGGTSTDTQYF.

The table lists this clonotype with many counts. The chain is built from TRBV4-1 and TRBJ2-3; tentatively, D is TRBD1 or TRBD2 (6 bases each). The CDR3 is made up of 15 amino acids. Per the germline V gene, CDR1 is MGHRA and CDR2 is YSYEKL. Trimming pared 4 bases from V and 3 bases from J, leaving 14 bases between. CDR3 protein: CASSLGGTATDTQYF. CDR3 nucleotides: TGCGCCAGCAGCCTCGGGGGCACGGCGACAGATACGCAGTATTTT.

The chain joins TRBV6-6 to TRBJ1-3; D uncertain. The CDR3 length is 16 residues. CDR1 and CDR2 from the germline V gene are MNHNY and SVGAGI (reference sequence). With 0 bases removed from V and 0 bases from J, the gap between germline ends came to 9 bases. CDR3 residues: CASSYSLRSSGNTIYF. For the CDR3, the DNA is TGTGCCAGCAGTTACTCGCTGCGGAGCTCTGGAAACACCATATATTTT.

This clonotype appeared a few times. The chain employs TRBV7-2 and TRBJ2-3, with D unclear. Germline V gene lookup returns CDR1 SGHTA and CDR2 FQGNSA. Trimming removed 0 bases from V and 0 bases from J, with 7 bases in between. The CDR3 is 15 residues long. The CDR3 is CASSLAALSTDTQYF. CDR3 nucleotides: TGTGCCAGCAGCTTAGCGGCCCTCAGCACAGATACGCAGTATTTT.

V is TRBV4-3 and J is TRBJ1-5; D might be TRBD1 (5 bases). CDR1 is LGHNA, CDR2 YSLEER, per germline. The CDR3 extends over 15 amino acids. The V gene lost 0 bases and the J gene lost 6 bases, with 12 bases spanning the gap. The CDR3 spells CASSQDPGGGQPQHF. For the CDR3, the DNA is TGCGCCAGCAGCCAAGATCCGGGGGGGGGTCAGCCCCAGCATTTT.

This clonotype was observed a handful of times. The chain couples TRBV10-3 to TRBJ1-6, with D perhaps matching TRBD1 (6 bases). V lost 6 bases, J lost 8 bases, and 17 bases lay in between. Germline V gene lookup returns CDR1 ENHRY and CDR2 SYGVKD. The CDR3 sequence is 15 residues long. This chain's CDR3 is CAIRVQGGGDSPLHF. The CDR3 nucleotides read TGTGCCATCAGAGTACAGGGTGGTGGGGATTCACCCCTCCACTTT.

Only a few counts were recorded for this clonotype. The chain uses TRBV5-1 and TRBJ1-2, with a tentative D call TRBD1 (5 bases). V lost 0 bases and J 4 bases, leaving 13 bases between the germline ends. Germline lookup yields CDR1 SGHRS and CDR2 YFSETQ. The CDR3 length is 15 residues. CDR3 residues: CASSLESDSSYGYTF. The CDR3 nucleotides read TGCGCCAGCAGCTTGGAGTCCGACAGCAGCTATGGCTACACCTTC.

V and J are TRBV6-1 and TRBJ2-7; 7 nucleotides align to TRBD2. From germline, CDR1 is MNHNS and CDR2 SASEGT. This CDR3 contains 11 residues. The junction had 5 bases not matched to a gene; V was cut back by 6 bases and J by 9 bases. CDR3 sequence reads: CASRGGVTQYF. In DNA form, the CDR3 reads TGTGCCAGCAGGGGGGGGGTAACGCAGTACTTC.

In its sample, this clonotype was seen many times. The V call is TRBV5-1, the J call TRBJ1-3; TRBD1 might be the D (5 bases). V lost 4 bases to trimming and J lost 7 bases, with 15 bases between them. The CDR3 runs 14 residues. Germline V gene sequence: CDR1 SGHRS, CDR2 YFSETQ. DNA for the CDR3: TGCGCCAGCAGCGAGGGACTGGTGAGGAACACCATATATTTT. Translation: CASSEGLVRNTIYF.

This clonotype was seen many times. The chain has TRBV4-1 and TRBJ1-5, with D uncertain. The CDR3 length is 15 residues. V lost 0 bases to trimming and J lost 6 bases, with 12 bases between them. Germline V gives CDR1 MGHRA, CDR2 YSYEKL. The CDR3 loop is CASSQDPGWSQPQHF. In nucleotides, the CDR3 is TGCGCCAGCAGCCAAGATCCGGGTTGGAGTCAGCCCCAGCATTTT.

The chain uses TRBV7-2 and TRBJ2-3, with D tentatively TRBD2 (5 bases). The germline V gene has CDR1 SGHTA and CDR2 FQGNSA. The CDR3 sequence is 16 residues long. Between the trimmed V and J ends, which lost 4 bases and 5 bases, there was a span of 19 bases. The DNA for the CDR3 is TGTGCCAGCAGCTCCGGCCAGCGGAGTGGGATAGATACGCAGTATTTT. Translated: CASSSGQRSGIDTQYF.

This sequence joins TRBV7-8 and TRBJ1-2; TRBD1 matches at 8 bases. From germline, CDR1 is SGHVS and CDR2 FQNEAQ. This CDR3 region has 15 residues. Trimming took 2 bases from V and 4 from J; bases not matched to a gene: 6. CDR3 sequence reads: CASSLSSGQGYGYTF. The CDR3 nucleotides are TGTGCCAGCAGCTTAAGTTCTGGACAGGGCTATGGCTACACCTTC.

The genes are TRBV4-1 and TRBJ2-1; TRBD1 aligns across 9 bases. This CDR3 has 15 residues. V gave up 3 bases and J gave up 6 bases; unmatched junction bases: 6. Germline CDR1 and CDR2: MGHRA and YSYEKL. DNA for the CDR3: TGCGCCAGCAGCCAGGAACAGGGGGCCTTCAATGAGCAGTTCTTC. This translates into CASSQEQGAFNEQFF.

The chain employs TRBV2 and TRBJ2-7; the match to TRBD2 covers 7 bases. This CDR3 is 16 amino acids long. CDR1 is SNHLY, CDR2 FYNNEI, per germline. V trimming: 6 bases; J trimming: 5 bases; junction bases outside the gene matches: 16. The CDR3 here is CASSGGAGVLIDEQYF. The CDR3 DNA reads TGTGCCAGCAGCGGAGGCGCGGGAGTCCTAATTGACGAGCAGTACTTC.